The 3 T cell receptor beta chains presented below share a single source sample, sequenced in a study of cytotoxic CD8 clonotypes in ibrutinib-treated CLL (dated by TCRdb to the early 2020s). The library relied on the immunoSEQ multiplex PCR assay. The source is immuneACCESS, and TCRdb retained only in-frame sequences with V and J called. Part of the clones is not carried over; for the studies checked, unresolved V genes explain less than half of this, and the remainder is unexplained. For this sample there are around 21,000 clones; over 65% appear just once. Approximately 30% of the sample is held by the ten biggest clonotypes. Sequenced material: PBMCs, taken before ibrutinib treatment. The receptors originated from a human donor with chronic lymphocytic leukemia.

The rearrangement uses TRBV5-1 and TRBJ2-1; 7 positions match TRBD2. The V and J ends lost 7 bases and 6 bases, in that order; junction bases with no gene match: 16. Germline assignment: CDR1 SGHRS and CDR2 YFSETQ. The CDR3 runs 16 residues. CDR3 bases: TGCGCCAGCGGCTCGGGAGCGGGATTGGGGGGCAATGAGCAGTTCTTC. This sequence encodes CASGSGAGLGGNEQFF.

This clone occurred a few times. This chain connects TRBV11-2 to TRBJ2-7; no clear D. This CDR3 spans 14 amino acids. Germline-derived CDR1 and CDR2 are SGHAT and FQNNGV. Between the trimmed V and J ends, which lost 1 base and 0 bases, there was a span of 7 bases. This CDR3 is CASSLVHLSYEQYF. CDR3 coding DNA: TGTGCCAGCAGCTTAGTACACCTCTCCTACGAGCAGTACTTC.

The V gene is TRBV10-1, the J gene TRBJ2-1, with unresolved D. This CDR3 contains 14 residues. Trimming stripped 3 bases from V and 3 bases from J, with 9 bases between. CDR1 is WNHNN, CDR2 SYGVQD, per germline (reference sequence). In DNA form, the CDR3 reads TGCGCCAGCAGTGAAGGTGTAGGCTACAATGAGCAGTTCTTC. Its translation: CASSEGVGYNEQFF.